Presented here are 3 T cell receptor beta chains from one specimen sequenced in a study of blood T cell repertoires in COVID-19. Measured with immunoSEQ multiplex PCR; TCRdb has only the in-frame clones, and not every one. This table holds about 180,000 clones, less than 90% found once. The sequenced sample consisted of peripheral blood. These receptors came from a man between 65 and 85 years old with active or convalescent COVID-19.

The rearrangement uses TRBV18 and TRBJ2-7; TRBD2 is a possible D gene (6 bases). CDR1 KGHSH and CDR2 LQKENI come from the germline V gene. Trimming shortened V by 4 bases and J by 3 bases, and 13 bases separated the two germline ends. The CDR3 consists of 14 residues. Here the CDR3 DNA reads TGTGCCAGCTCACTTCGACTGCGGGACTACGAGCAGTACTTC. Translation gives CASSLRLRDYEQYF.

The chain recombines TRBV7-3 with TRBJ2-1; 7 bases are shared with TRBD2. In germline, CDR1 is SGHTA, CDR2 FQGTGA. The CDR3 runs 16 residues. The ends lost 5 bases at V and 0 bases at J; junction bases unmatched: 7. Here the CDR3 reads CASSLLAEPSYNEQFF. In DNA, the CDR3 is TGTGCCAGCAGCCTGCTAGCGGAACCCTCCTACAATGAGCAGTTCTTC.

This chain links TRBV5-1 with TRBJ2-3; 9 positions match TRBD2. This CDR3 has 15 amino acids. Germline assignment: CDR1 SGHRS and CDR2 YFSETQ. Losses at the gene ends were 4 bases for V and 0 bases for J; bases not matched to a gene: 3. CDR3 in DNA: TGCGCCAGCAGCATAGCGGGGGTGAGCACAGATACGCAGTATTTT. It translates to CASSIAGVSTDTQYF.